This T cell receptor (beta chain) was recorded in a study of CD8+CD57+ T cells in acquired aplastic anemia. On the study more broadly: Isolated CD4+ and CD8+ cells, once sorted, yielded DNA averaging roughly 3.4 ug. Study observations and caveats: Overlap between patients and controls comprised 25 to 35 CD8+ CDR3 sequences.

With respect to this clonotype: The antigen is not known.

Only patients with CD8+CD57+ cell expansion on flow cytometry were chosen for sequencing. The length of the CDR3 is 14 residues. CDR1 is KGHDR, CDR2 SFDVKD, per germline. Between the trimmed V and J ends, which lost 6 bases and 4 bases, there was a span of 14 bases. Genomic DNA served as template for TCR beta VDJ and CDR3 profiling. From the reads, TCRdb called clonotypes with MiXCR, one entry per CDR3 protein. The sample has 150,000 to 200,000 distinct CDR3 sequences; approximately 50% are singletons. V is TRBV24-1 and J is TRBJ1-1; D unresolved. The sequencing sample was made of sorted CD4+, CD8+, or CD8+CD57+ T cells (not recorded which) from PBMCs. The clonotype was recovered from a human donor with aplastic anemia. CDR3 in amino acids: CATSTKVVGTEAFF. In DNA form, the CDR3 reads TGTGCCACCAGTACCAAGGTCGTGGGCACTGAAGCTTTCTTT.